These 21 T cell receptor beta chains came from one sample sequenced in a study of cytomegalovirus exposure and HLA in healthy donors. The PCR contained 60 Vbeta and 13 Jbeta primers. Produced via immunoSEQ multiplex PCR; TCRdb's table is partial and in-frame only. In the table there are about 190,000 clones, roughly 77% of which are singletons. Source material: PBMCs. The receptors derive from a man younger than 45 in good health and CMV-seropositive.

J is TRBJ2-3 and V is TRBV9; 7 bases map to TRBD2. This CDR3 spans 18 amino acids. Germline assignment: CDR1 SGDLS and CDR2 YYNGEE. V was clipped by 0 bases and J by 5 bases; unmatched bases: 15. The CDR3 spells CASSVGVRWEGREDTQYF. CDR3 DNA: TGTGCCAGCAGCGTAGGAGTTAGGTGGGAGGGCCGGGAAGATACGCAGTATTTT. The full variable domain, with the rest looked up from reference TRBV9 and TRBJ2-3, is DSGVTQTPKHLITATGQRVTLRCSPRSGDLSVYWYQQSLDQGLQFLIQYYNGEERAKGNILERFSAQQFPDLHSELNLSSLELGDSALYFCASSVGVRWEGREDTQYFGPGTRLTVL.

The rearrangement joins TRBV7-2 to TRBJ2-2, with unresolved D. The CDR3 sequence is 15 residues long. Germline CDR1 SGHTA, CDR2 FQGNSA. V lost 5 bases to trimming and J lost 7 bases, with 17 bases between them. CDR3 sequence: CASSRNVGPGGELFF. The CDR3 DNA reads TGTGCCAGCAGCCGTAATGTGGGCCCCGGCGGGGAGCTGTTTTTT.

This chain uses TRBV19 with TRBJ2-5, with D unclear. This CDR3 is built from 15 residues. V was cut by 4 bases and J by 2 bases, with 14 bases left in between. Germline CDR1 and CDR2: LNHDA and SQIVND (reference sequence). The CDR3 coding sequence is TGTGCCAGTAGTACAGGTTTGGGTGTACAAGAGACCCAGTACTTC. It specifies CASSTGLGVQETQYF.

The rearrangement joins TRBV7-3 to TRBJ1-2, with 7 bases that match TRBD1. V shed 5 bases, J shed 4 bases, and the junction held 4 bases outside the gene matches. The germline V gene has CDR1 SGHTA and CDR2 FQGTGA. CDR3 length: 13 amino acids. The CDR3 sequence: CASSLGQLYGYTF. The CDR3 nucleotides are TGTGCCAGCAGCCTGGGACAGCTCTATGGCTACACCTTC.

This rearrangement joins TRBV2 to TRBJ2-5; D uncertain. The V gene lost 8 bases and the J gene lost 3 bases, with 7 bases spanning the gap. Looked up from germline, CDR1 is SNHLY and CDR2 is FYNNEI. CDR3 length equals 11 residues. CDR3 sequence (DNA): TGTGCCAGCGCGCCCGAAGAGACCCAGTACTTC. Protein product: CASAPEETQYF.

The chain combines TRBV14 with TRBJ2-7; D gene uncertain. Germline V gives CDR1 SGHDN, CDR2 FVKESK. Trimming removed 2 bases from V and 3 bases from J, with 2 bases in between. The CDR3 covers 11 residues. As DNA, the CDR3 is TGTGCCAGCAGCCAATACTACGAGCAGTACTTC. Its protein product is CASSQYYEQYF.

The chain joins TRBV19 to TRBJ2-2; weak D call: TRBD2 (6 bases). V was clipped by 8 bases and J by 8 bases, with 21 bases between them. CDR1 is LNHDA and CDR2 is SQIVND in the germline V gene (reference sequence). The CDR3 totals 15 residues. CDR3 region: CASGGSSGPRGELFF. In nucleotides, the CDR3 is TGTGCCAGTGGAGGGTCTTCAGGACCTCGTGGGGAGCTGTTTTTT.

The chain links TRBV27 to TRBJ2-5; 10 nucleotides align to TRBD2. The J call may be faulty, since TRBJ2-7 better matches the DNA end. This CDR3 comprises 15 residues. The germline V gene encodes CDR1 MNHEY and CDR2 SMNVEV (reference sequence). The CDR3 region has the DNA TGTGCCAGCAGAGGTCAGCGGGAGGGCTCCTACGAGCAGTACTTC. Translating it yields CASRGQREGSYEQYF.

The rearrangement joins TRBV9 to TRBJ2-3, with a tentative D call TRBD1 (5 bases). The germline V gene encodes CDR1 SGDLS and CDR2 YYNGEE. This CDR3 has 13 residues. V lost 0 bases to trimming and J lost 3 bases, with 5 bases between them. CDR3 protein: CASSVGQTDTQYF. CDR3 nucleotides: TGTGCCAGCAGCGTAGGACAGACAGATACGCAGTATTTT.

The chain uses TRBV11-2 and TRBJ2-7; TRBD1 might be the D (6 bases). This CDR3 spans 14 amino acids. The germline V gene encodes CDR1 SGHAT and CDR2 FQNNGV. V was clipped by 5 bases and J by 7 bases, with 18 bases between them. CDR3 DNA sequence: TGTGCCAGCAGCCCCACAGGGTTTCGAGCAGAGCAGTACTTC. This gives the protein CASSPTGFRAEQYF. The full variable domain, with the rest looked up from reference TRBV11-2 and TRBJ2-7, is EAGVAQSPRYKIIEKRQSVAFWCNPISGHATLYWYQQILGQGPKLLIQFQNNGVVDDSQLPKDRFSAERLKGVDSTLKIQPAKLEDSAVYLCASSPTGFRAEQYFGPGTRLTVT.

The rearrangement links TRBV15 to TRBJ2-7, with TRBD1 matching 7 bases. Trimming removed 0 bases from V and 2 bases from J; junction bases left unmatched: 7. The CDR3 extends over 16 amino acids. Germline V gene lookup returns CDR1 LNHNV and CDR2 YYDKDF (reference sequence). CDR3 sequence (DNA): TGTGCCACCAGCAGAGATCTTGGGACAGTAACCTACGAGCAGTACTTC. It translates to CATSRDLGTVTYEQYF.

This chain joins TRBV5-1 and TRBJ2-3; D remains ambiguous. CDR1 and CDR2 (germline): SGHRS, YFSETQ. CDR3 size: 13 residues. V lost 4 bases to trimming and J lost 0 bases, with 6 bases between them. Here the CDR3 reads CASSRPSTDTQYF. In DNA form, the CDR3 reads TGCGCCAGCAGCCGTCCTAGCACAGATACGCAGTATTTT.

The chain links TRBV10-3 to TRBJ1-6, with 8 nucleotides matching TRBD1. This CDR3 is built from 13 residues. Germline V gene sequence: CDR1 ENHRY, CDR2 SYGVKD. With 10 bases clipped from V and 7 bases from J, the junction kept 6 bases outside the gene matches. CDR3 amino acids: CASATGENSPLHF. In nucleotides, the CDR3 is TGTGCCAGCGCGACAGGGGAAAATTCACCCCTCCACTTT.

V usage is TRBV23-1 and J usage is TRBJ2-1; TRBD1 aligns across 7 bases. TRBV23-1 is an ORF, and what it does is uncertain. This CDR3 has 16 residues. Trimming removed 0 bases from V and 6 bases from J; junction bases left unmatched: 8. Here the CDR3 reads CASSQSPDRVGNEQFF. The CDR3 nucleotides are TGCGCCAGCAGTCAATCACCCGACAGGGTAGGCAATGAGCAGTTCTTC.

The chain uses TRBV7-2 and TRBJ1-3; a possible D gene is TRBD1 (6 bases). V was shortened by 5 bases and J by 4 bases, with 21 bases between the two germline ends. This CDR3 has 17 amino acids. CDR1 SGHTA and CDR2 FQGNSA come from the germline V gene. The CDR3 is CASSINSGGALGNTIYF. The CDR3 nucleotides read TGTGCCAGCAGCATCAATAGTGGGGGGGCTCTCGGAAACACCATATATTTT.

The chain couples TRBV2 to TRBJ1-1, with D possibly TRBD1 on 6 matching bases. The CDR3 covers 14 residues. Trimming removed 7 bases at V and 5 bases at J, with 17 bases between. Germline V gives CDR1 SNHLY, CDR2 FYNNEI. CDR3 DNA sequence: TGTGCCAGCAATCAACAGGGTGGGTTGACTGAAGCTTTCTTT. It specifies CASNQQGGLTEAFF.

This rearrangement joins TRBV10-3 to TRBJ2-7; 8 nucleotides align to TRBD2. CDR1 and CDR2 from the germline V gene are ENHRY and SYGVKD. The CDR3 is made up of 15 amino acids. After removal of 8 bases from V and 0 bases from J, the junction contained 9 bases not matched to a gene. CDR3 coding DNA: TGTGCCATCTCTTCGGGAGGGAGAAGCTCCTACGAGCAGTACTTC. Its protein product is CAISSGGRSSYEQYF.

Of note for this clone: This sample includes further DNA sequences coding for the same CDR3. The rearrangement links TRBV28 to TRBJ2-1; 7 bases are a match to TRBD2. V dropped 3 bases and J dropped 10; count of bases not matched to a gene: 3. Germline CDR1 is MDHEN and CDR2 is SYDVKM. The CDR3 spans 12 residues. The CDR3: CASSLGGNEQFF. CDR3 DNA: TGTGCCAGCAGTTTGGGGGGGAACGAGCAGTTCTTC.

This clone has just one count. V is TRBV28 and J is TRBJ1-4, with D possibly being TRBD1 (6 bases). Trimming pared 3 bases from V and 6 bases from J, leaving 14 bases between. CDR3 length equals 15 residues. Germline CDR1 MDHEN, CDR2 SYDVKM. The CDR3 nucleotides read TGTGCCAGCAGTTTTTCAGGGGCCTCGGATGAAAAACTGTTTTTT. Translated, it gives CASSFSGASDEKLFF.

The chain has TRBV6-4 and TRBJ2-2, with 8 bases identical to TRBD1. The CDR3 loop spans 14 amino acids. V was clipped by 6 bases and J by 4 bases; unmatched bases: 4. Germline CDR1 reads MRHNA; CDR2 reads SNTAGT. Here the CDR3 DNA reads TGTGCCAGCAGGACAGGGGTTGCCACCGGGGAGCTGTTTTTT. It codes for CASRTGVATGELFF.

This clone was found once. The V call is TRBV5-8, the J call TRBJ1-1; the D is unclear. Germline CDR1 and CDR2: SGHTS and YDEGEE. V shed 4 bases and J shed 7 bases, with 14 bases lying between them. This CDR3 comprises 13 residues. CDR3 sequence: CASSTSYGSEAFF. CDR3 sequence (DNA): TGTGCCAGCAGCACCAGCTATGGGAGTGAAGCTTTCTTT.